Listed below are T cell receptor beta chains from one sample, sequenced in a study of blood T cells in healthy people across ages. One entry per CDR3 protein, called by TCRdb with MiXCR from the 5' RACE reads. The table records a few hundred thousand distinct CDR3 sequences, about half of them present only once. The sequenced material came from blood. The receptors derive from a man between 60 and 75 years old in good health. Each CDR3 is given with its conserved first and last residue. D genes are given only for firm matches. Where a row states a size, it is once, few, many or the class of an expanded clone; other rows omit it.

TGTGCCAGCAGCGCCCAGGGACTAGCCGTCAATGAGCAGTTCTTC CASSAQGLAVNEQFF TRBV7-2 TRBD2 - TRBJ2-1 15
TGTGCCAGCAGTTACTTGCCCGAAGGAGGGCTCTATGGCTACACCTTC CASSYLPEGGLYGYTF TRBV6-2/TRBV6-3 - - TRBJ1-2 16
TGTGCCAGCAGCCGGACTAGCGGAGAAGAGACCCAGTACTTC CASSRTSGEETQYF TRBV7-9 TRBD2 once TRBJ2-5 14
TGTGCCAGCAGCTTACTAGCGGTGGGGAATGAGCAGTACTTC CASSLLAVGNEQYF TRBV5-8 TRBD2 - TRBJ2-5 14
TGCGCCAGCAGCTTGGGAGGACCCACACCCACTTCAACTAATGAAAAACTGTTTTTT CASSLGGPTPTSTNEKLFF TRBV5-1 - once TRBJ1-4 19
TGTGCCAGCAGTCGTAACACCGGTCACAATGAGCAGTTCTTC CASSRNTGHNEQFF TRBV28 - many TRBJ2-1 14
TGTGCCAGCAGCTCGACCGCACCTTACACCTACGGGCAGTACTTC CASSSTAPYTYGQYF TRBV7-2 - - TRBJ2-4 15
TGCAGTGCCAAGGACAGGGGGCGAAACACTGAAGCTTTCTTT CSAKDRGRNTEAFF TRBV20-1 TRBD1 few TRBJ1-1 14
TGCAGCGCCACTAGCGGCCAAGAGACCCAGTACTTC CSATSGQETQYF TRBV29-1 TRBD2 - TRBJ2-5 12
TGCAGTGCTAGGGCCAGGAGGTACGGGGAGCTGTTTTTT CSARARRYGELFF TRBV20-1 - - TRBJ2-2 13
TGCAGTGCTAGTCCGCTATCCTACGAGCAGTACTTC CSASPLSYEQYF TRBV20-1 - - TRBJ2-7 12
TGCAGTGCCCTCCCTGCTGAGCGGGAGTGGGAGACCCAGTACTTC CSALPAEREWETQYF TRBV20-1 TRBD2 few TRBJ2-5 15
TGTGCCAGCAGCTTACGTGGTTTCTCCTACAAGCAGTACTTC CASSLRGFSYKQYF TRBV7-2 - - TRBJ2-7 14
TGTGCCAGCAGTGCAAGCGGGGGCATCAATGAGCAGTTCTTC CASSASGGINEQFF TRBV6-1 TRBD2 - TRBJ2-1 14
TGTGCCGGCAGCTTGAGCAAAAACATTCAGTACTTC CAGSLSKNIQYF TRBV5-6 - - TRBJ2-4 12
TGTGCCAGCAGCAAACCGAGACTGATCCTCCTGCACGAGCAGTACTTC CASSKPRLILLHEQYF TRBV21-1 - - TRBJ2-7 16
TGCAGTGCTAGTGCGGCGGGGTGGGCCTACGAGCAGTACTTC CSASAAGWAYEQYF TRBV20-1 - - TRBJ2-7 14
TGTGCCAGCAGGGGCACAGGGGGGTATCAGCCCCAGCATTTT CASRGTGGYQPQHF TRBV2 TRBD1 - TRBJ1-5 14
TGTGCCAGCAGCCCAACAACAGGGGACGGCTACACCTTC CASSPTTGDGYTF TRBV16 TRBD1 - TRBJ1-2 13
TGTGCCAGCAACTCCGGCACCACTGAAGCTTTCTTT CASNSGTTEAFF TRBV6-2/TRBV6-3 - - TRBJ1-1 12
TGTGCCAGCAGGGACAGGGCCCTTGGGGAGCAGTACTTC CASRDRALGEQYF TRBV7-9 TRBD1 - TRBJ2-7 13
TGTGCCAGCAGTTACCCCGCCGGAGCGGGGGGCTACGAGCAGTACTTC CASSYPAGAGGYEQYF TRBV6-6 TRBD2 - TRBJ2-7 16
TGTGCCAGCAGTGACTCTGGGGGGGCGGGAGATACGCAGTATTTT CASSDSGGAGDTQYF TRBV6-4 - - TRBJ2-3 15
TGCAGCGGAGCCAGGGACAGCTACAATGAGCAGTTCTTC CSGARDSYNEQFF TRBV29-1 TRBD1 - TRBJ2-1 13
TGTGCCAGCAGCCCCCCTGCAGTCTATGGCTACACCTTC CASSPPAVYGYTF TRBV14 - few TRBJ1-2 13
TGTGCCAGCAGCACCGGGACTAGCGGGAGGGCTGGCTTAACAGATACGCAGTATTTT CASSTGTSGRAGLTDTQYF TRBV21-1 - - TRBJ2-3 19
TGTGCCATCAGTACAGGAGGGGCCATCTACGAGCAGTACTTC CAISTGGAIYEQYF TRBV10-3 - few TRBJ2-7 14
TGCAGTGGACAATCCCCTAGCGGGAGTTTTAGTGAGCAGTTCTTC CSGQSPSGSFSEQFF TRBV20-1 TRBD2 few TRBJ2-1 15
TGTGCCAGCGGGACAGTAGGCTACGAGCAGTACTTC CASGTVGYEQYF TRBV7-9 TRBD1 few TRBJ2-7 12
TGCAGCGTTGAAGATCCAAGGGGGCGGGTGACCCAGTACTTC CSVEDPRGRVTQYF TRBV29-1 TRBD1 few TRBJ2-5 14
TGTGCCAGCAGCCAGGGCAGGGATGGCGGCTACACCTTC CASSQGRDGGYTF TRBV7-2 - many TRBJ1-2 13
TGTGCCAGCAGCTCCGGAGCGGGACTAGCGGGACTCAATGAGCAGTTCTTC CASSSGAGLAGLNEQFF TRBV7-9 TRBD2 - TRBJ2-1 17
TGCAGTGCTAGAGATCGGGCCCCGTACGAGCAGTACTTC CSARDRAPYEQYF TRBV20-1 - few TRBJ2-7 13
TGTGCCAGCAGCGGGGACAGAGCCACCTACAATGAGCAGTACTTC CASSGDRATYNEQYF TRBV9 TRBD1 - TRBJ2-7 15
TGTGCCAGCAGTTTTATGGGACAGGGGGACAATGAGCAGTTCTTC CASSFMGQGDNEQFF TRBV12-3/TRBV12-4 TRBD1 - TRBJ2-1 15
TGTGCCACTAAGACCAGTCTCGGCTCCTACAATGAGCAGTTCTTC CATKTSLGSYNEQFF TRBV2 - - TRBJ2-1 15
TGTGCCAGCAGCCACACGGGGGCCGATACGCAGTATTTT CASSHTGADTQYF TRBV3-1 - - TRBJ2-3 13
TGCAGTGCTAGGGATGCTGGGGGGCTGAGCTCCTACAATGAGCAGTTCTTC CSARDAGGLSSYNEQFF TRBV20-1 - - TRBJ2-1 17
TGTGCCACCAACAGAGAAATAGGCGAGCAGTACTTC CATNREIGEQYF TRBV15 - - TRBJ2-7 12
TGTGCCAGCACCTCAGACAGGGTGACTAATGAAAAACTGTTTTTT CASTSDRVTNEKLFF TRBV6-6 TRBD1 - TRBJ1-4 15
TGTGCCAGCAGTGAGGGGACAGGGGGCGCAGATACGCAGTATTTT CASSEGTGGADTQYF TRBV6-1 TRBD1 - TRBJ2-3 15
TGTGCCAGCAGTTTAAACAGAAATAGCAATCAGCCCCAGCATTTT CASSLNRNSNQPQHF TRBV27 - - TRBJ1-5 15
TGCGCCAGCAGCGGGGCCTTGACAGGGGCCCACCGGGAGCAGTACTTC CASSGALTGAHREQYF TRBV5-1 TRBD1 many TRBJ2-7 16
TGCAGTGCTCTAGACAGGGCCTCCTACAATGAGCAGTTCTTC CSALDRASYNEQFF TRBV20-1 TRBD1 - TRBJ2-1 14